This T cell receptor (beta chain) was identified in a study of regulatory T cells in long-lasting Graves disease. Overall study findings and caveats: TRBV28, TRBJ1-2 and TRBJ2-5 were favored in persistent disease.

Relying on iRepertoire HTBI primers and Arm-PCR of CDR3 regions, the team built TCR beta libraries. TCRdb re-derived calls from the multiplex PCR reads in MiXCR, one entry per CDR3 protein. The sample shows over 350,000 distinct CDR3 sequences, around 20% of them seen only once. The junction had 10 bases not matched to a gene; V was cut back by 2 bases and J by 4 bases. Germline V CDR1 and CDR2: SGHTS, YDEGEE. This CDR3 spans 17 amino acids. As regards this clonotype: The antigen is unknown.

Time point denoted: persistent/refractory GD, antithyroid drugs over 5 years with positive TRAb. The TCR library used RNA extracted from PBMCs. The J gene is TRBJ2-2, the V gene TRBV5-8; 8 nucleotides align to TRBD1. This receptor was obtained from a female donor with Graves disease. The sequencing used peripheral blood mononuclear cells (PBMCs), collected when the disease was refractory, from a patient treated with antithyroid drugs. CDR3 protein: CASSLRPGQAITGELFF. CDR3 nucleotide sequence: TGTGCCAGCAGCTTACGCCCGGGACAGGCGATCACCGGGGAGCTGTTTTTT.